These 17 T cell receptor beta chains came from one sample sequenced in a study of regulatory T cells in long-lasting Graves disease. Arm-PCR of CDR3 regions and iRepertoire HTBI primers were the basis on which TCR beta libraries were built. TCRdb passed the multiplex PCR reads through MiXCR, listing each CDR3 protein once. The sample records 350,000 to 500,000 distinct CDR3 sequences, 12% to 15% being singletons. Time point of the sample: newly diagnosed GD, antithyroid drugs for less than 3 months. With RNA extracted from PBMCs as input, the TCR library was made. These sequences were also reported in another study, on T cells in Graves' hyperthyroidism and ophthalmopathy.

This specimen was peripheral blood mononuclear cells (PBMCs), taken at new diagnosis, from a patient treated with antithyroid drugs. These TCRs come from a woman aged 45-59 years with Graves disease.

This clonotype was observed a few times. CDR3 nucleotide sequence: TGTGCCAGCAGCCAAGAATACCACCGGGGTTTTGGGTATGAGCAGTTCTTC. Translating gives CASSQEYHRGFGYEQFF. The V call is TRBV3-1, the J call TRBJ2-1, with a weak D call TRBD2 (5 bases). The V end was cut by 0 bases, the J end by 8 bases, with 20 bases between. Germline CDR1 LGHDT, CDR2 YNNKEL (reference sequence). The CDR3 length is 17 residues.

This clonotype has only a few counts. The chain carries TRBV19 and TRBJ2-3, with TRBD1 matching over 7 bases. V shed 9 bases, J shed 4 bases, and the junction held 10 bases outside the gene matches. The CDR3 sequence is 14 residues long. The germline V gene has CDR1 LNHDA and CDR2 SQIVND (reference sequence). CDR3 bases: TGTGCCAGCGCCGGACAGGCGAGCGCAGATACGCAGTATTTT. This codes for CASAGQASADTQYF.

V is TRBV20-1 and J is TRBJ1-6; unclear D gene. This CDR3 has 16 amino acids. Germline assignment: CDR1 DFQATT and CDR2 SNEGSKA (reference sequence). Trimming left V 0 bases short and J 2 bases short, with 11 bases between. The CDR3 sequence: CSAREEAFPYNSPLHF. Here the CDR3 DNA reads TGCAGTGCTAGAGAGGAGGCATTCCCCTATAATTCACCCCTCCACTTT.

This clonotype was picked up many times. V is TRBV7-2 and J is TRBJ2-7, with a weak D call TRBD1 (5 bases). Germline CDR1 is SGHTA and CDR2 is FQGNSA. Trimming removed 3 bases at V and 3 bases at J, with 12 bases between. The CDR3 sequence is 14 residues long. CDR3 in amino acids: CASSFGRGIYEQYF. The CDR3 nucleotides are TGTGCCAGCAGCTTCGGTAGGGGAATCTACGAGCAGTACTTC.

At least ten counts were recorded for this clonotype. The chain has TRBV27 and TRBJ1-4; D unresolved. The CDR3 is 15 residues long. Germline V CDR1 and CDR2: MNHEY, SMNVEV (reference sequence). The ends were cut back, 5 bases at V and 0 bases at J, with 10 bases in the middle. CDR3 residues: CASSPQLATNEKLFF. The CDR3, as DNA: TGTGCCAGCAGTCCGCAACTAGCAACTAATGAAAAACTGTTTTTT.

The J gene is TRBJ2-3, the V gene TRBV28; D not certain. The CDR3 contains 13 residues. The germline gives CDR1 MDHEN, CDR2 SYDVKM. The V end was cut by 8 bases, the J end by 4 bases, with 13 bases between. The CDR3 DNA follows: TGTGCCAGCGGACGACGAAGGGCAGATACGCAGTATTTT. Its translation: CASGRRRADTQYF.

Many counts were recorded for this clonotype. The V call is TRBV11-2, the J call TRBJ2-3; perhaps D is TRBD1 or TRBD2 (5 bases each). CDR1 is SGHAT and CDR2 is FQNNGV in the germline V gene. This CDR3 is built from 15 residues. With 4 bases removed from V and 1 base from J, the gap between germline ends came to 12 bases. In nucleotides, the CDR3 is TGTGCCAGCAGCTATAGAAGGGACCGCACAGATACGCAGTATTTT. Protein sequence: CASSYRRDRTDTQYF.

This clonotype showed up many times. The gene calls are TRBV28 and TRBJ1-2; the D is unclear. The germline CDR1 and CDR2 sequences are MDHEN and SYDVKM. CDR3 length equals 13 residues. Trimming pared 1 base from V and 2 bases from J, leaving 5 bases between. The CDR3 here is CASSLSGNYGYTF. The CDR3, as DNA: TGTGCCAGCAGTTTATCGGGAAACTATGGCTACACCTTC.

This clonotype was recorded many times. V gene TRBV7-2 combines with J gene TRBJ2-7; TRBD2 aligns across 14 bases. The V gene's germline CDR1 is SGHTA and CDR2 FQGNSA. The CDR3 spans 17 residues. V lost 5 bases and J lost 5; bases outside the gene matches: 11. Here the CDR3 reads CASSTYFGTSGSDEQYF. The CDR3 DNA reads TGTGCCAGCAGCACCTATTTTGGGACTAGCGGGAGCGACGAGCAGTACTTC.

There are many counts of this clonotype. The gene calls are TRBV10-1 and TRBJ2-5; the D is unclear. The V end was cut by 0 bases, the J end by 3 bases, with 11 bases between. Germline lookup yields CDR1 WNHNN and CDR2 SYGVQD (reference sequence). The CDR3 spans 15 residues. CDR3 nucleotides: TGCGCCAGCAGTGAGTCGCACGACACCAAAGAGACCCAGTACTTC. It translates to CASSESHDTKETQYF.

This clonotype has at least ten counts. One end of the junction does not line up with germline, which may come from a read error. The chain recombines TRBV5-1 with TRBJ2-7; D is unclear. The CDR3 contains 13 residues. Germline values: CDR1 SGHRS, CDR2 YFSETQ. CDR3 in DNA: TGTGCCAGCAGTTTGGGTGTAGCCTACGAGCAGTACTTC. Residues: CASSLGVAYEQYF. The complete variable domain, with remaining parts taken from reference TRBV5-1 and TRBJ2-7, reads KAGVTQTPRYLIKTRGQQVTLSCSPISGHRSVSWYQQTPGQGLQFLFEYFSETQRNKGNFPGRFSGRQFSNSRSEMNVSTLELGDSALYLCASSLGVAYEQYFGPGTRLTVT.

This clonotype was counted many times. V is TRBV7-2 and J is TRBJ2-1; the match to TRBD2 covers 9 bases. The CDR3 runs to 15 residues. Losses at the gene ends were 4 bases for V and 7 bases for J; bases not matched to a gene: 8. CDR1 is SGHTA, CDR2 FQGNSA, per germline. The CDR3 coding sequence is TGTGCCAGCAGCTCAAATAGCGGGAGAAGGAATGAGCAGTTCTTC. This encodes CASSSNSGRRNEQFF. Filled out from reference TRBV7-2 and TRBJ2-1, the complete variable domain reads GAGVSQSPSNKVTEKGKDVELRCDPISGHTALYWYRQSLGQGLEFLIYFQGNSAPDKSGLPSDRFSAERTGGSVSTLTIQRTQQEDSAVYLCASSSNSGRRNEQFFGPGTRLTVL.

This clonotype was seen repeatedly, ten times or more. V gene TRBV2 combines with J gene TRBJ2-7; D unresolved. From germline, CDR1 is SNHLY and CDR2 FYNNEI. This CDR3 is built from 15 residues. Trimming pared 4 bases from V and 0 bases from J, leaving 13 bases between. The CDR3 region is CASSGFGVLSYEQYF. The CDR3 DNA sequence: TGTGCCAGCAGTGGGTTCGGCGTTCTCTCCTACGAGCAGTACTTC.

This clonotype was detected many times. The V gene is TRBV27, the J gene TRBJ2-3; D perhaps matches TRBD1 (5 bases). V was shortened by 3 bases and J by 1 base, with 17 bases between the two germline ends. The CDR3 is made up of 17 amino acids. CDR1 is MNHEY, CDR2 SMNVEV, per germline (reference sequence). Written as DNA, the CDR3 is TGTGCCAGCAGTTTGCTCAGGGCCGCCAGGGGCACAGATACGCAGTATTTT. It translates to CASSLLRAARGTDTQYF.

Many counts were recorded for this clonotype. Germline and junction disagree at one end, which may indicate a read error. The V gene is TRBV5-1, the J gene TRBJ2-1; 8 positions match TRBD2. This CDR3 spans 15 amino acids. Germline CDR1 is SGHRS and CDR2 is YFSETQ. The CDR3: CASSLTSGPYNEQFF. In nucleotides, the CDR3 is TGTGCCAGCAGCTTAACTAGCGGTCCCTACAATGAGCAGTTCTTC.

Ten or more counts support this clonotype. V gene TRBV6-1 combines with J gene TRBJ1-1, with no clear D. Germline V gene lookup returns CDR1 MNHNS and CDR2 SASEGT. This CDR3 comprises 15 residues. Trimming shortened V by 6 bases and J by 3 bases, and 17 bases separated the two germline ends. The chain's CDR3 is CASSAVPIQDTEAFF. In DNA form, the CDR3 reads TGTGCCAGCAGCGCGGTCCCGATTCAAGACACTGAAGCTTTCTTT.

This clonotype was picked up a small number of times. The genes are TRBV7-2 and TRBJ2-7; D remains ambiguous. This CDR3 has 14 residues. Germline V gene data show CDR1 as SGHTA and CDR2 as FQGNSA. V lost 0 bases to trimming and J lost 6 bases, with 12 bases between them. The CDR3 DNA sequence: TGTGCCAGCAGCTTAGCGCAGGTGGTAGCCGAGCAGTACTTC. Translated: CASSLAQVVAEQYF.